This T cell receptor (beta chain) was identified during a study of T cell repertoires in cytomegalovirus infection. The overall study: It was recently identified HLA-C-restricted and well-studied HLA-B-restricted CMV epitopes that the study used. Signatures in public TCR beta sequences pointed to both CMV infection and matching HLA type.

This clonotype was observed at least ten times. Its target is unknown. Study findings and constraints: HLA-C-restricted CMV-specific TCR beta clonotypes prevailed in the ex vivo response. The cumulative frequency of public TCR beta families identified carriers of CMV plus the relevant HLA.

Per germline, CDR1 SGHNT and CDR2 YYREEE (reference sequence). V was shortened by 2 bases and J by 6 bases, with 3 bases between the two germline ends. The length of the CDR3 is 11 residues. A single record per CDR3 protein comes from TCRdb applying MiXCR to the reads. The table includes 700,000 to 850,000 distinct CDR3 sequences, 32% detected once. This TCR was recovered from a human donor in good health (CMV status not recorded). Some clones in this sample may be carry-over from other donors' samples. The starting material was cultured CD8+ T cells from PBMCs, obtained from culture after CMV antigen stimulation. The chain couples TRBV5-4 to TRBJ2-1, with D unresolved. The CDR3 loop reads CASSLPNEQFF. CDR3 nucleotides: TGTGCCAGCAGCTTACCCAATGAGCAGTTCTTC.